The present T cell receptor beta chain was sequenced within a study of blood T cell repertoires in COVID-19. About the research overall: From T cells, B-cell-depleted T cells, or PBMCs came the material, which was cDNA or gDNA.

As handled by the study authors: Quantification of nucleated cells was approximated via reference gene primer amplification. Generated by immunoSEQ multiplex PCR, the TCRdb table keeps only in-frame clones and is missing some. That table is the source of V, J and clone size, and D and trimming were worked out from the DNA. Among about 270,000 clones listed, approximately 85% were seen once. This CDR3 comprises 13 residues. Trimming took 2 bases from V and 6 from J, leaving 11 bases between them. Per the germline V gene, CDR1 is SGHRS and CDR2 is YFSETQ. J is TRBJ1-2 and V is TRBV5-1; D is possibly TRBD1 (5 bases). Sequencing was carried out using PBMCs or T cells enriched from blood (not recorded which). The source is a woman aged 45-65 years with acute COVID-19. CDR3 sequence (DNA): TGCGCCAGCAGCTTAGGCAGGGAAAATGGCTACACCTTC. Residues: CASSLGRENGYTF.